This TCR beta chain was observed in a study of T cell repertoires in ileal Crohn's disease. Study observations and caveats: Compared with non-smokers, active smokers at surgery showed more clonal expansions.

Produced via immunoSEQ multiplex PCR; TCRdb's table is partial and in-frame only. Of about 3,100 clones in the sample, around 63% were seen once. Stated time point: proximal margin of the surgical specimen (macroscopically non-inflamed). Concerning this clone itself: Its antigen is still unknown.

Trimming stripped 7 bases from V and 3 bases from J, with 10 bases between. Germline V gene lookup returns CDR1 MGHDK and CDR2 SYGVNS. This CDR3 has 12 amino acids. This sequence was found in an adult with Crohn's disease. The gene calls are TRBV25-1 and TRBJ2-7; maybe TRBD1 (5 bases). The sequencing input was ileal tissue. In DNA form, the CDR3 reads TGTGCCAGCATGAGTCAGGGCTACGAGCAGTACTTC. Translation gives CASMSQGYEQYF.